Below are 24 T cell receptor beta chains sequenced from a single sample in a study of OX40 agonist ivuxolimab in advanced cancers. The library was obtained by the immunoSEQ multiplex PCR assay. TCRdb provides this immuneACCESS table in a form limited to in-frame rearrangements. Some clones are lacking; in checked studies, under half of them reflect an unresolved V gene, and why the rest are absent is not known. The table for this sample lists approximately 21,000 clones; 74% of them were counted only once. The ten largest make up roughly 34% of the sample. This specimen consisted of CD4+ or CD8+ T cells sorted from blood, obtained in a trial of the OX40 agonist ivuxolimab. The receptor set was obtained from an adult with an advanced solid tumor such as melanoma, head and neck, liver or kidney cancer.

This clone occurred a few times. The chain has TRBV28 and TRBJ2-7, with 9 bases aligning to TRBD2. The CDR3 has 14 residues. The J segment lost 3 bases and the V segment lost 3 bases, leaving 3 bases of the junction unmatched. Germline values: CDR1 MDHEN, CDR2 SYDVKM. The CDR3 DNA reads TGTGCCAGCAGTTTTCTAGCGGGGATCTACGAGCAGTACTTC. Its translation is CASSFLAGIYEQYF.

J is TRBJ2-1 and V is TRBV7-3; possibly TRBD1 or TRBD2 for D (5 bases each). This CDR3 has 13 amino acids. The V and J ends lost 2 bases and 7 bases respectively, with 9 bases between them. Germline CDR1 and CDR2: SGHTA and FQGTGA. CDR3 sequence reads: CASSLGGENEQFF. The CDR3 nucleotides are TGTGCCAGCAGCTTAGGGGGAGAGAATGAGCAGTTCTTC. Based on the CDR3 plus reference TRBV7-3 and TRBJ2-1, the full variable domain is GAGVSQTPSNKVTEKGKYVELRCDPISGHTALYWYRQSLGQGPEFLIYFQGTGAADDSGLPNDRFFAVRPEGSVSTLKIQRTERGDSAVYLCASSLGGENEQFFGPGTRLTVL.

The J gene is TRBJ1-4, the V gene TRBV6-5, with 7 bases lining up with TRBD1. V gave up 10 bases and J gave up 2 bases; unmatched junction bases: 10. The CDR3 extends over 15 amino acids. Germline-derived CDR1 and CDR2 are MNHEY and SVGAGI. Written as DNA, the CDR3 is TGTGCCACCCAACTAACAGGGGCCACTAATGAAAAACTGTTTTTT. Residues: CATQLTGATNEKLFF.

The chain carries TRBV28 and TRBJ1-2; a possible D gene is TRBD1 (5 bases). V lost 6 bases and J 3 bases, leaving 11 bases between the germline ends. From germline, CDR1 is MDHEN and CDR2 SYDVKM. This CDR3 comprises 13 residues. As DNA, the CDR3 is TGTGCCAGCAGGACGGGGGAATACTATGGCTACACCTTC. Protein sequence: CASRTGEYYGYTF.

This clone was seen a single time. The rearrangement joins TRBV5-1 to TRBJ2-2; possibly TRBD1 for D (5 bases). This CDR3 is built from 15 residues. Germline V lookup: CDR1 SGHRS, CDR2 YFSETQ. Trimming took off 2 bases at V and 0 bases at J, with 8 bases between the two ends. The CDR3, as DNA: TGCGCCAGCAGCTTAGGGGTCGCGAACACCGGGGAGCTGTTTTTT. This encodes CASSLGVANTGELFF.

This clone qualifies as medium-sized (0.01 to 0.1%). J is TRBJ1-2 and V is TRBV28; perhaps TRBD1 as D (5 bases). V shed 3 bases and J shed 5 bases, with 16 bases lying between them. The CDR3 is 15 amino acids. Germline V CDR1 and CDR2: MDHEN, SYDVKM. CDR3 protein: CASSFLGTGAYGYTF. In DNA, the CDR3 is TGTGCCAGCAGTTTTTTGGGAACAGGAGCTTATGGCTACACCTTC.

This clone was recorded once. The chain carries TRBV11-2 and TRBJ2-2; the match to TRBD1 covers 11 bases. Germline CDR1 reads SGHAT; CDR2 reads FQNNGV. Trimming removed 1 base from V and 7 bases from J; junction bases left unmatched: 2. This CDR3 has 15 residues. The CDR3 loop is CASSLGDRGVGELFF. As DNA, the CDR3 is TGTGCCAGCAGCTTAGGGGACAGGGGGGTCGGGGAGCTGTTTTTT. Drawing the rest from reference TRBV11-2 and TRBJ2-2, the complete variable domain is EAGVAQSPRYKIIEKRQSVAFWCNPISGHATLYWYQQILGQGPKLLIQFQNNGVVDDSQLPKDRFSAERLKGVDSTLKIQPAKLEDSAVYLCASSLGDRGVGELFFGEGSRLTVL.

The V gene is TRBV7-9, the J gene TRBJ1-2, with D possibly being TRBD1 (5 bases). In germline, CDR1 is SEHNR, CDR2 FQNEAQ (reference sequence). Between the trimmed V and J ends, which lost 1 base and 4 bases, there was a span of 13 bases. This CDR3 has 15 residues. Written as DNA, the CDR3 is TGTGCCAGCAGCTTAGGGGGCGGGGCGGTCTATGGCTACACCTTC. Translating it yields CASSLGGGAVYGYTF.

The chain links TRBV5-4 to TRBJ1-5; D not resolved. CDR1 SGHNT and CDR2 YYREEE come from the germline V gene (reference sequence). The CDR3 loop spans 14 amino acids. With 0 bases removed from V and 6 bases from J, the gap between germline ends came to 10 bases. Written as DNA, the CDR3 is TGTGCCAGCAGCTTGGAGGGATTAGGTCAGCCCCAGCATTTT. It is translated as CASSLEGLGQPQHF.

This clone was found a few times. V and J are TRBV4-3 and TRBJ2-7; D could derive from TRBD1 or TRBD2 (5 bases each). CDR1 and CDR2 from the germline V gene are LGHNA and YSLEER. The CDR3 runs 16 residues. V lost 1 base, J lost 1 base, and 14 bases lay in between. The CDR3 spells CASSQAWPEGSYEQYF. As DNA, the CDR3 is TGCGCCAGCAGCCAAGCATGGCCCGAGGGGTCCTACGAGCAGTACTTC.

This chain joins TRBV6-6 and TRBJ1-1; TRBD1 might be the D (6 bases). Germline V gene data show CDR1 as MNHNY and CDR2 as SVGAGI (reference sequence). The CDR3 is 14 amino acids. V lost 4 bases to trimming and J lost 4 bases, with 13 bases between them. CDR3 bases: TGTGCCAGCAGTTTGCCAGGGGAGAGCACTGAAGCTTTCTTT. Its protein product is CASSLPGESTEAFF.

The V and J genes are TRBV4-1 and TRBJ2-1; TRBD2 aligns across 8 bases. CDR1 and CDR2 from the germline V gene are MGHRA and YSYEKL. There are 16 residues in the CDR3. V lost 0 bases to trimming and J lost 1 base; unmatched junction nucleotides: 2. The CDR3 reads CASSQDRGGSYNEQFF. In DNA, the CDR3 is TGCGCCAGCAGCCAAGATCGGGGGGGATCCTACAATGAGCAGTTCTTC.

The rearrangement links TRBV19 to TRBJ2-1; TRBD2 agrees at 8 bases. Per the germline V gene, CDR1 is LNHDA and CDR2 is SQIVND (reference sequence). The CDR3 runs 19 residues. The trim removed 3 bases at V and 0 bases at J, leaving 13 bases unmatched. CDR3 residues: CASSMGPTLGTSSYNEQFF. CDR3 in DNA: TGTGCCAGTAGTATGGGACCCACCTTAGGGACTAGCTCCTACAATGAGCAGTTCTTC.

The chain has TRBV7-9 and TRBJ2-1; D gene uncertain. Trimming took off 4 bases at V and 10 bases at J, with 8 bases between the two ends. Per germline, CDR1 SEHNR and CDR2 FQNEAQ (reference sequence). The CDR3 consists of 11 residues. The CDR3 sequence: CASSSIKEQFF. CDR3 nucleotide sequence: TGTGCCAGCAGCTCTATTAAAGAGCAGTTCTTC.

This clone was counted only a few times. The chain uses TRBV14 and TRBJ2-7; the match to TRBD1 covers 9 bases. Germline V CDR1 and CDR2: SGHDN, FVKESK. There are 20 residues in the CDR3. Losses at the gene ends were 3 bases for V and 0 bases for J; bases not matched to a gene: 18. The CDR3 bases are TGTGCCAGCAGCCATCCTGTCCGGGACAGGGACCTATTTAGCTCCTACGAGCAGTACTTC. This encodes CASSHPVRDRDLFSSYEQYF.

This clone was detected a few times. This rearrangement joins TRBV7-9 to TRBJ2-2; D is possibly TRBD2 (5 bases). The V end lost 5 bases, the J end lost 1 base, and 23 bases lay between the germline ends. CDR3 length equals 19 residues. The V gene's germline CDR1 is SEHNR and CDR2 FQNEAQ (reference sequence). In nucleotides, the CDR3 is TGTGCCAGCAGCCCCGAGGCCCGGATGGGCGGGTGGAACACCGGGGAGCTGTTTTTT. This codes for CASSPEARMGGWNTGELFF.

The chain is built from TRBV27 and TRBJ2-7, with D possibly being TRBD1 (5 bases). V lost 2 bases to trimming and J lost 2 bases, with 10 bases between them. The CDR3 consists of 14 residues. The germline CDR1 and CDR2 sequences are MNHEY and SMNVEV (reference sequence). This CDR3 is CASSLKGNPYEQYF. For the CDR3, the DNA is TGTGCCAGCAGTTTAAAGGGGAATCCCTACGAGCAGTACTTC.

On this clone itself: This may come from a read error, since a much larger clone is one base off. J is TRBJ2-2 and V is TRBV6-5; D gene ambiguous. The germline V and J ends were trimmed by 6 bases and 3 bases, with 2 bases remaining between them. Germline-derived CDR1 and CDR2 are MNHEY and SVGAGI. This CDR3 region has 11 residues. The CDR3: CASRYTGELFF. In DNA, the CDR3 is TGTGCCAGCAGATACACCGGGGAGCTGTTTTTT.

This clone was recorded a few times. This CDR3 reads CASSAATGASSNYGYTF. In nucleotides, the CDR3 is TGTGCCAGCAGCGCCGCGACGGGGGCATCTTCTAACTATGGCTACACCTTC. The chain carries TRBV5-6 and TRBJ1-2; tentative D call: TRBD1 (6 bases). The V end lost 4 bases, the J end lost 0 bases, and 19 bases lay between the germline ends. Per the germline V gene, CDR1 is SGHDT and CDR2 is YYEEEE. The CDR3 is made up of 17 amino acids.

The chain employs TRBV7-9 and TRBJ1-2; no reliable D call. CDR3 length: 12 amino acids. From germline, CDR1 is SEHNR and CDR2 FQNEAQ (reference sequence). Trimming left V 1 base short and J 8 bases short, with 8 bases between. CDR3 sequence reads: CASSLGVQGYTF. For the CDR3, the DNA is TGTGCCAGCAGCTTAGGGGTCCAGGGCTACACCTTC.

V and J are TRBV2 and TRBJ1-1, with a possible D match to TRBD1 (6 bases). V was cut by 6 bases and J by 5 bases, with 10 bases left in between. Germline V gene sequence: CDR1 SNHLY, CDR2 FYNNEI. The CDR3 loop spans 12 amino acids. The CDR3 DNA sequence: TGTGCCAGCAGGAGGGGGGGGACTGAAGCTTTCTTT. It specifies CASRRGGTEAFF.

The CDR3 sequence: CASSLEADSGEQYF. The CDR3 bases are TGCGCCAGCAGCTTGGAGGCGGATTCGGGTGAGCAGTACTTC. The rearrangement links TRBV5-1 to TRBJ2-7; D is unclear. This CDR3 has 14 residues. Trimming took 0 bases from V and 7 from J, leaving 14 bases between them. CDR1 is SGHRS, CDR2 YFSETQ, per germline.

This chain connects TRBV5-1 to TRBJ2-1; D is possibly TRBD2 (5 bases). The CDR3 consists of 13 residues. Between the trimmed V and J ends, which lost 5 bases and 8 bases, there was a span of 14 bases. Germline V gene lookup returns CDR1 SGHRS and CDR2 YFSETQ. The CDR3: CASRSGLTDEQFF. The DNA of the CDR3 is TGCGCCAGCAGGAGCGGCCTGACGGATGAGCAGTTCTTC.

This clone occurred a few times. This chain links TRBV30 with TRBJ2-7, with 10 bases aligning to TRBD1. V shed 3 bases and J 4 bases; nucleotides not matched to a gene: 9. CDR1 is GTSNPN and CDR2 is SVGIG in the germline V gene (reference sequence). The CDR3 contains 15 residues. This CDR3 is CAWSDPGTGAYEQYF. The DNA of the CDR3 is TGTGCCTGGAGCGACCCCGGGACAGGGGCGTACGAGCAGTACTTC.